The clone carrying this TCR beta chain was observed a handful of times. Its target is not known. This specimen comes from a study of fetal regulatory T cell absence and autoimmunity. Sequencing was at survey level. TCRdb's table, derived via immunoSEQ multiplex PCR, lists solely in-frame clones and lacks some. The sample has about 95,000 clones, about three quarters seen once. Study results and caveats: Pancreas TCRs were oligoclonally enriched versus cord blood, some clones over 80-fold.

The V end lost 0 bases, the J end lost 2 bases, and 8 bases lay between the germline ends. The CDR3 totals 15 residues. Germline V gene data show CDR1 as MNHEY and CDR2 as SMNVEV (reference sequence). The sample consisted of pancreas tissue. The V and J genes are TRBV27 and TRBJ2-1; D unclear. This TCR derives from a male donor with IPEX syndrome. Written as DNA, the CDR3 is TGTGCCAGCAGTTTATCTAGCTTCGCCTACAATGAGCAGTTCTTC. Its translation: CASSLSSFAYNEQFF.